A selection of T cell receptor beta chains follows, all from one sample in a study of blood T cells in healthy people across ages. Each CDR3 protein gets one entry after TCRdb re-called the 5' RACE reads with MiXCR. The sample has about 1,600,000 distinct CDR3 sequences, around 39% seen once. Sequencing was carried out using blood. These receptors were obtained from a woman aged 18-35 years in good health. The CDR3 runs from the conserved cysteine through the conserved F or W. The D gene is left open where the match is weak. Rows may omit the clone size; those that give it use once, few, many or a size class.

clone size | D gene | J gene | CDR3 length | V gene | CDR3 DNA | CDR3 protein
- | - | TRBJ2-2 | 14 | TRBV6-6 | TGTGCCAGCAGTTACTCGATTTCGGCCGGGGAGCTGTTTTTT | CASSYSISAGELFF
once | TRBD2 | TRBJ2-7 | 15 | TRBV2 | TGTGCCAGCCTTCGGGAGGTTTCGGGCTCCTACGAGCAGTACTTC | CASLREVSGSYEQYF
once | - | TRBJ1-5 | 15 | TRBV4-1 | TGCGCCAGCACGCGTGTACAGGGAGCGGGGCAGCCCCAGCATTTT | CASTRVQGAGQPQHF
once | - | TRBJ2-1 | 12 | TRBV19 | TGTGCCAGTAGTATAGGTTTGCGTGAGCAGTTCTTC | CASSIGLREQFF
- | - | TRBJ2-7 | 15 | TRBV14 | TGTGCCAGCAACCAAATCCCCTGGGGGGTCAATGAGCAGTACTTC | CASNQIPWGVNEQYF
few | - | TRBJ2-7 | 15 | TRBV6-1 | TGTGCCAGCAGTAACCGACTAGAGGGTTCCGCCGAGCAGTACTTC | CASSNRLEGSAEQYF
- | - | TRBJ2-7 | 20 | TRBV10-3 | TGTGCCATCAGTGGAGAATTACAGGAGCCCGGCGAGCGGCCTACCTACGAGCAGTACTTC | CAISGELQEPGERPTYEQYF
- | - | TRBJ2-3 | 16 | TRBV5-8 | TGTGCCAGCAGCTTGCGACAGCCCTATCCCATTGATACGCAGTATTTT | CASSLRQPYPIDTQYF
few | - | TRBJ1-2 | 17 | TRBV3-1 | TGTGCCAGCAGCCAAGTGTTGCGCCAAAGGAATAACTATGGCTACACCTTC | CASSQVLRQRNNYGYTF
- | TRBD2 | TRBJ2-1 | 16 | TRBV14 | TGTGCCAGCAGCCTCCGGAGCGGGGGGGCCGGCAATGAGCAGTTCTTC | CASSLRSGGAGNEQFF
once | - | TRBJ1-2 | 12 | TRBV12-3/TRBV12-4 | TGTGCCAGCAGTTTATGGGGGGACGGCCACACCTTC | CASSLWGDGHTF